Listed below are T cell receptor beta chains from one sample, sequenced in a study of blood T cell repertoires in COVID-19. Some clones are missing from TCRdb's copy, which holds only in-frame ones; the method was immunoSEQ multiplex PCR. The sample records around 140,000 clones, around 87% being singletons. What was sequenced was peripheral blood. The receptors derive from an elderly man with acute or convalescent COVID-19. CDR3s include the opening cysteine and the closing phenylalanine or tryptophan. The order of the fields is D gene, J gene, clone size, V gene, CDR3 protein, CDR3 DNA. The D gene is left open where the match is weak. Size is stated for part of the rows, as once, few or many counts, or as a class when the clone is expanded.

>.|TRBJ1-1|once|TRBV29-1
CSAVVRTTEAFF
TGCAGCGCCGTGGTCCGGACAACTGAAGCTTTCTTT
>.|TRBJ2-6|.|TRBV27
CASVQVGGSGANVLTF
TGTGCCAGCGTACAAGTTGGAGGCTCTGGGGCCAACGTCCTGACTTTC
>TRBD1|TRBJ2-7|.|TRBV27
CASSLSRGRGLYEQYF
TGTGCCAGCAGCCTATCAAGGGGGCGCGGTCTCTACGAGCAGTACTTC
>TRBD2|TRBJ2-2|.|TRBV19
CASSPGLATELFF
TGTGCCAGTAGTCCGGGACTAGCGACGGAGCTGTTTTTT
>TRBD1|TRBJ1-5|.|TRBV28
CASRDRGLRGNQPQHF
TGTGCCAGCCGGGACAGGGGGCTAAGGGGCAATCAGCCCCAGCATTTT
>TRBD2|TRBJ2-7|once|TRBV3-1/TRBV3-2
CASSHRTSEYEQYF
TGTGCCAGCAGCCACAGGACTAGCGAGTACGAGCAGTACTTC
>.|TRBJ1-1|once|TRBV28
CASNVGGRGLNTEAFF
TGTGCCAGCAACGTCGGGGGGAGGGGATTGAACACTGAAGCTTTCTTT
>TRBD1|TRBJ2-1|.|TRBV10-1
CASSDRDRGLDEQFF
TGCGCCAGCAGTGACCGGGACAGGGGGCTCGATGAGCAGTTCTTC
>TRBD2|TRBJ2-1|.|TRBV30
CAWRARTSGGAQFF
TGTGCCTGGAGGGCCAGGACTAGCGGGGGGGCCCAGTTCTTC
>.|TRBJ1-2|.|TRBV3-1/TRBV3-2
CASSPGSGDYGYTF
TGTGCCAGCAGCCCTGGGTCAGGGGACTATGGCTACACCTTC
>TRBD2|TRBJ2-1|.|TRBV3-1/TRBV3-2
CASSRRLAGYNEQFF
TGTGCCAGCAGCCGAAGACTAGCGGGATACAATGAGCAGTTCTTC
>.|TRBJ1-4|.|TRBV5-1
CASSPAAGRDEKLFF
TGCGCCAGCAGCCCCGCGGCAGGGAGGGATGAAAAACTGTTTTTT
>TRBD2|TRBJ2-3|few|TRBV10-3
CAISITAGRTDTQYF
TGTGCCATCAGTATTACAGCGGGACGCACAGATACGCAGTATTTT
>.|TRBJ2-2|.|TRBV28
CASSFLGRQLFF
TGTGCCAGCAGTTTCCTGGGGAGGCAGCTGTTTTTT
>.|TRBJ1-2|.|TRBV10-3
CAISDEVRGYGYTF
TGTGCCATCAGTGATGAGGTCAGGGGATATGGCTACACCTTC
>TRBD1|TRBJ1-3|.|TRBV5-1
CASSFDRVSGNTIYF
TGCGCCAGCAGCTTTGACAGGGTCTCTGGAAACACCATATATTTT
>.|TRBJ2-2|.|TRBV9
CASSVAVGGTGELFF
TGTGCCAGCAGCGTAGCGGTGGGGGGCACCGGGGAGCTGTTTTTT
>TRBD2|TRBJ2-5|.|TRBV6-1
CASSVVGGLAGETQYF
TGTGCCAGCAGTGTAGTCGGTGGACTAGCCGGGGAGACCCAGTACTTC
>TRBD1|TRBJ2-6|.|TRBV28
CASRAGGYSGANVLTF
TGTGCCAGCAGGGCAGGGGGATACTCTGGGGCCAACGTCCTGACTTTC
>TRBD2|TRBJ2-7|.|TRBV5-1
CASSLVLAGGYEQYF
TGCGCCAGCAGCTTGGTTCTAGCGGGGGGCTACGAGCAGTACTTC
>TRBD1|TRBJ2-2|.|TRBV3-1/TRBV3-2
CASSYRQGTNTGELFF
TGTGCCAGCAGCTACCGACAGGGGACGAACACCGGGGAGCTGTTTTTT
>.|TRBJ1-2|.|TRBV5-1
CASSLQVTGYSYGYTF
TGCGCCAGCAGCCTCCAGGTTACAGGGTACAGCTATGGCTACACCTTC
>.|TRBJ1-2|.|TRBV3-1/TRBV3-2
CASSLGGGIGYTF
TGTGCCAGCAGCCTTGGGGGGGGAATTGGCTACACCTTC
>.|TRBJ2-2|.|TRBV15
CATSRDMGAEPGELFF
TGTGCCACCAGCAGAGATATGGGGGCCGAACCCGGGGAGCTGTTTTTT
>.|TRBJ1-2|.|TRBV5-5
CASSTGLGYTF
TGTGCCAGCAGTACAGGGTTAGGCTACACCTTC
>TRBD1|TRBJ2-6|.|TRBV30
CAWSIRQGGGANVLTF
TGTGCCTGGAGTATTAGACAGGGTGGTGGGGCCAACGTCCTGACTTTC
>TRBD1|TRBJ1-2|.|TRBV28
CASSTTGAAPNYGYTF
TGTGCCAGCAGCACAACAGGGGCCGCCCCGAACTATGGCTACACCTTC
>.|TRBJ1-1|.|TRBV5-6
CASSLSRGAAFF
TGTGCCAGCAGCTTGAGCCGCGGGGCGGCTTTCTTT
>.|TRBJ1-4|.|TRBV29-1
CSVKTGAGVNEKLFF
TGCAGCGTCAAGACAGGCGCCGGGGTTAATGAAAAACTGTTTTTT
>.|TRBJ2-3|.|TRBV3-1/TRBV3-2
CASGDFDTDTQYF
TGTGCCAGCGGCGACTTCGACACAGATACGCAGTATTTT
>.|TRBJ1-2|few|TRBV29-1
CSVVEAYGYTF
TGCAGCGTTGTTGAAGCCTATGGCTACACCTTC
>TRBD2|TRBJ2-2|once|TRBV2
CASRGLAANTGELFF
TGTGCCAGCAGAGGACTAGCGGCGAACACCGGGGAGCTGTTTTTT
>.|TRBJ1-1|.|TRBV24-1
CATSPGGAAQLNTEAFF
TGTGCCACCAGTCCCGGGGGGGCCGCCCAATTGAACACTGAAGCTTTCTTT
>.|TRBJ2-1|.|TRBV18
CASSLLLPPYNEQFF
TGTGCCAGCTCCCTACTATTACCACCCTACAATGAGCAGTTCTTC
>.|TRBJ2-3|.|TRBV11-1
CASSPQLQATQYF
TGTGCCAGCAGCCCGCAACTGCAGGCTACGCAGTATTTT
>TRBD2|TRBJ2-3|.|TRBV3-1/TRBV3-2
CASSPFGLAGSSTDTQYF
TGTGCCAGCAGCCCCTTCGGACTAGCGGGTTCTAGCACAGATACGCAGTATTTT
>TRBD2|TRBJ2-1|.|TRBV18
CASSEAGTSYNEQFF
TGTGCCAGCTCCGAAGCGGGGACCTCCTACAATGAGCAGTTCTTC
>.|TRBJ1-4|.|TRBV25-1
CASQWGEKLFF
TGTGCCAGCCAGTGGGGCGAAAAACTGTTTTTT
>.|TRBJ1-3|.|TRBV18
CASSPGGAGNTIYF
TGTGCCAGCTCACCAGGAGGGGCTGGAAACACCATATATTTT
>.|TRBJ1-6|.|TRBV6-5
CASATRPGPLHF
TGTGCCAGCGCTACTCGTCCGGGTCCCCTCCACTTT
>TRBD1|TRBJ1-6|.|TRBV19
CASRRGQINSPLHF
TGTGCCAGTAGACGGGGACAGATTAATTCACCCCTCCACTTT